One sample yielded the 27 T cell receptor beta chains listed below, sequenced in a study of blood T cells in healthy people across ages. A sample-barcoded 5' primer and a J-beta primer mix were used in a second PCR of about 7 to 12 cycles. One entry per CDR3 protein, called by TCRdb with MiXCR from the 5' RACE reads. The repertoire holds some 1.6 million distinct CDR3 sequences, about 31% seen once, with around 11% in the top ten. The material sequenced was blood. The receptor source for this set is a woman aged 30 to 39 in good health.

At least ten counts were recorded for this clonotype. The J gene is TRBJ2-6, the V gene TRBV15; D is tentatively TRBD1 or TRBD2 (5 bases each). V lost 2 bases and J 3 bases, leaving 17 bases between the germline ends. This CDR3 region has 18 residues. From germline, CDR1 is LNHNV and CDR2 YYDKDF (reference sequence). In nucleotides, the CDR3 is TGTGCCACCAGCAGACCAACGGACATACTAGGTGGGGCCAACGTCCTGACTTTC. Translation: CATSRPTDILGGANVLTF.

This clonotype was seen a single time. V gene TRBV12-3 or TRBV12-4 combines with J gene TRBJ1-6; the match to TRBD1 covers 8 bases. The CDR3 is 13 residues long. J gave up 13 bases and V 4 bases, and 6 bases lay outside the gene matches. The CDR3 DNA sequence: TGTGCCAGCAGTTCAACAACAGGGGGTCCCCTCCACTTT. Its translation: CASSSTTGGPLHF.

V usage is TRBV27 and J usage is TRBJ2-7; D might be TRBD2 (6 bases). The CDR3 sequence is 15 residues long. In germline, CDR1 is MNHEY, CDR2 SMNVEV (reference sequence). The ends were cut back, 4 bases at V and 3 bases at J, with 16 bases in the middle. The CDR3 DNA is TGTGCCAGCAGTTACGATGGCTTCGGGGGCTACGAGCAGTACTTC. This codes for CASSYDGFGGYEQYF.

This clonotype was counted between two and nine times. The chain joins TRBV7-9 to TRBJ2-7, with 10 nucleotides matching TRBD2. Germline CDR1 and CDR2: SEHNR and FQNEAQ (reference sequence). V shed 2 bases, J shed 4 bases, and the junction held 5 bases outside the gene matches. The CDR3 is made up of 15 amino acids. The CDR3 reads CASSLFRTSGYEQYF. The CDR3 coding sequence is TGTGCCAGCAGCTTATTCAGGACTAGCGGTTACGAGCAGTACTTC.

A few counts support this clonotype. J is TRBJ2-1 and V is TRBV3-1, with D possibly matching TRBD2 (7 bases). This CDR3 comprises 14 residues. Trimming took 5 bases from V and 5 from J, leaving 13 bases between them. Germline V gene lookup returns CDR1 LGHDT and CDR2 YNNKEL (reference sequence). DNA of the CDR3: TGTGCCAGCAGCGTCTACGGGGGGCACAATGAGCAGTTCTTC. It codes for CASSVYGGHNEQFF.

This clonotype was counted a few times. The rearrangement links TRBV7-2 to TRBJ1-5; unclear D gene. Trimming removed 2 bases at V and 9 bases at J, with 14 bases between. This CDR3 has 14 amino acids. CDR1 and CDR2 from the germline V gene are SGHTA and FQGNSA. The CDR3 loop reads CASSLLGRWAPQHF. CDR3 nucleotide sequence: TGTGCCAGCAGCTTACTAGGCAGATGGGCGCCCCAGCATTTT.

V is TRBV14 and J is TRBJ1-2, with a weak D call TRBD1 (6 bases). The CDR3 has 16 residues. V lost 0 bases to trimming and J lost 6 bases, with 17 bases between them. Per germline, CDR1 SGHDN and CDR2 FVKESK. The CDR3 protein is CASSQEGQGNFDGYTF. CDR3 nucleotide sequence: TGTGCCAGCAGCCAAGAGGGGCAGGGGAATTTCGATGGCTACACCTTC.

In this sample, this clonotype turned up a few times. CDR3 nucleotide sequence: TGTGCCAGCAGTGACTCGACGATGGGCAATGAGCAGTTCTTC. It specifies CASSDSTMGNEQFF. V gene TRBV6-4 combines with J gene TRBJ2-1; no clear D gene. CDR1 and CDR2 (germline): MRHNA, SNTAGT. With 0 bases removed from V and 6 bases from J, the gap between germline ends came to 9 bases. This CDR3 is built from 14 residues.

CDR3 nucleotides: TGTGCCAGCAGCACAGGACAGGGTGGCTATGGCTACACCTTC. Its protein is CASSTGQGGYGYTF. The chain is built from TRBV7-9 and TRBJ1-2; 8 bases agree with TRBD1. V gave up 5 bases and J gave up 4 bases; unmatched junction bases: 6. Germline V gene lookup returns CDR1 SEHNR and CDR2 FQNEAQ (reference sequence). The CDR3 length is 14 residues. Using reference TRBV7-9 and TRBJ1-2 for the parts outside the CDR3, the full variable domain is DTGVSQNPRHKITKRGQNVTFRCDPISEHNRLYWYRQTLGQGPEFLTYFQNEAQLEKSRLLSDRFSAERPKGSFSTLEIQRTEQGDSAMYLCASSTGQGGYGYTFGSGTRLTVV.

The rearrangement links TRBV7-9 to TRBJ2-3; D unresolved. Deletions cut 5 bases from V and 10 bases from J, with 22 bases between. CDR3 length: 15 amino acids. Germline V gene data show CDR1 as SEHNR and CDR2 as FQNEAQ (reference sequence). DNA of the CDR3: TGTGCCAGCAGCCCGTTGGGGTCCTCTAGGATCTCGCAGTATTTT. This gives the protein CASSPLGSSRISQYF. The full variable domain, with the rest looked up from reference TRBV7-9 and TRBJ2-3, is DTGVSQNPRHKITKRGQNVTFRCDPISEHNRLYWYRQTLGQGPEFLTYFQNEAQLEKSRLLSDRFSAERPKGSFSTLEIQRTEQGDSAMYLCASSPLGSSRISQYFGPGTRLTVL.

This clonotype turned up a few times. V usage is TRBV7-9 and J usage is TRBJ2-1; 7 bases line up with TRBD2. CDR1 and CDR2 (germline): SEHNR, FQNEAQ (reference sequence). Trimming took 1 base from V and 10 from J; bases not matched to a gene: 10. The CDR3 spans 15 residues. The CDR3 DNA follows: TGTGCCAGCAGCTTAGTGGGGGGGTCTGGATGGGAGCAGTTCTTC. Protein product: CASSLVGGSGWEQFF.

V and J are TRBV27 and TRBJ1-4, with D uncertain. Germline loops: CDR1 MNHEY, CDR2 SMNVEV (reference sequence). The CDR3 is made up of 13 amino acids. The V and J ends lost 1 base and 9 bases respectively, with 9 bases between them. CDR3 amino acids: CASSLFPGKKLFF. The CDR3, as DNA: TGTGCCAGCAGTTTATTCCCGGGGAAAAAACTGTTTTTT. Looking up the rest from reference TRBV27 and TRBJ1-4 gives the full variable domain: EAQVTQNPRYLITVTGKKLTVTCSQNMNHEYMSWYRQDPGLGLRQIYYSMNVEVTDKGDVPEGYKVSRKEKRNFPLILESPSPNQTSLYFCASSLFPGKKLFFGSGTQLSVL.

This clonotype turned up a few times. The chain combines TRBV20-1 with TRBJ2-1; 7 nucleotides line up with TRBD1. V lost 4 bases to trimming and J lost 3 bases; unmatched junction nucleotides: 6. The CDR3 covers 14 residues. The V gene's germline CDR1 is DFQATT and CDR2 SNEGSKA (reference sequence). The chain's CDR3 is CSAIEGAFYNEQFF. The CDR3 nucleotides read TGCAGTGCTATCGAGGGGGCCTTCTACAATGAGCAGTTCTTC.

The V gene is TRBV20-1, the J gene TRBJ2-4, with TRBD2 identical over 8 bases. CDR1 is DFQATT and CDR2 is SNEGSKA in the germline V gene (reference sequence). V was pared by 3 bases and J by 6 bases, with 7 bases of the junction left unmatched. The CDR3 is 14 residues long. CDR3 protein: CSASLSGGPNIQYF. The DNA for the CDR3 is TGCAGTGCTAGCCTCAGCGGGGGTCCAAACATTCAGTACTTC.

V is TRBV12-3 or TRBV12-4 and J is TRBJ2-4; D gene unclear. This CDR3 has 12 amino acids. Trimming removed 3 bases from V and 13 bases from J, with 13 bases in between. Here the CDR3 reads CASSFQLSQQYF. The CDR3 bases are TGTGCCAGCAGTTTCCAGTTGTCCCAGCAGTACTTC.

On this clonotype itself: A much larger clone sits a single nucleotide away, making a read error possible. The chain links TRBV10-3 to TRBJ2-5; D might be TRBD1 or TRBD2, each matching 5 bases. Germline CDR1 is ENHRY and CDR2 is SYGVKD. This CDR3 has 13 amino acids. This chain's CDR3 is CAIRLSQEGTLYF. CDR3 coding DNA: TGTGCCATCAGACTTAGCCAAGAGGGGACCCTGTACTTC.

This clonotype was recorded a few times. This CDR3 reads CASSPPKAGGLNEQFF. CDR3 nucleotide sequence: TGTGCCAGCAGTCCCCCAAAGGCAGGGGGATTGAATGAGCAGTTCTTC. The chain uses TRBV28 and TRBJ2-1, with 7 bases fitting TRBD1. Germline CDR1 and CDR2: MDHEN and SYDVKM. The CDR3 has 16 amino acids. The ends lost 5 bases at V and 7 bases at J; junction bases unmatched: 14.

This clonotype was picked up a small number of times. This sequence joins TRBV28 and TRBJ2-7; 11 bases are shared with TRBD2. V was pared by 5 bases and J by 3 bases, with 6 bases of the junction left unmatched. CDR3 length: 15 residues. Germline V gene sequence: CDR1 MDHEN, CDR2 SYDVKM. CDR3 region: CASSIRLAGIYEQYF. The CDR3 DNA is TGTGCCAGCAGTATTCGACTAGCGGGGATCTACGAGCAGTACTTC.

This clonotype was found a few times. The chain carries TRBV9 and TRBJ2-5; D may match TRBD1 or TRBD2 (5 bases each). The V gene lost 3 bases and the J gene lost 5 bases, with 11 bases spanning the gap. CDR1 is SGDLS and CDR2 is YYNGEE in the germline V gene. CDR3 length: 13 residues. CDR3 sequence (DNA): TGTGCCAGCAGCGCCCGGGGCAGGGAGACCCAGTACTTC. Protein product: CASSARGRETQYF.

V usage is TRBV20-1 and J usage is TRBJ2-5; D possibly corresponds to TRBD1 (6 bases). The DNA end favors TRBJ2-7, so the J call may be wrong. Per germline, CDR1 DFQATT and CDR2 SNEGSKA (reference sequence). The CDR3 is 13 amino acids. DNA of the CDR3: TGCAGTGCTAGAGCAGGGGTAACCTACGAGCAGTACTTC. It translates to CSARAGVTYEQYF.

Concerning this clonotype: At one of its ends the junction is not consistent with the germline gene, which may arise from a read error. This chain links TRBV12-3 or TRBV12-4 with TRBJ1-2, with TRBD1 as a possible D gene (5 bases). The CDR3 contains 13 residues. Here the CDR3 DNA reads TGTGCCAGCAGCTTAGGGGAAGGGAGTGGCTACACCTTC. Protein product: CASSLGEGSGYTF.

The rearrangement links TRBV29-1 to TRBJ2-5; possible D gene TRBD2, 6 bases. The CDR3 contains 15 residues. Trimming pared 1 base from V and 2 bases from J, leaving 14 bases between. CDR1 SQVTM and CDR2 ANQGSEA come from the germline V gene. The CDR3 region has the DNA TGCAGCGTTGAAGCTTCTGGGGCGGGACAAGAGACCCAGTACTTC. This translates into CSVEASGAGQETQYF.

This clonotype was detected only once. This CDR3 reads CASSYRLPRGYEQYF. CDR3 coding DNA: TGTGCCAGCAGCTATAGACTACCGAGGGGTTACGAGCAGTACTTC. The V gene is TRBV7-2, the J gene TRBJ2-5; the D call may be TRBD1 or TRBD2 (5 bases each). The end of the DNA is better explained by TRBJ2-7, so the J call may be wrong. The CDR3 length is 15 residues. Germline values: CDR1 SGHTA, CDR2 FQGNSA.

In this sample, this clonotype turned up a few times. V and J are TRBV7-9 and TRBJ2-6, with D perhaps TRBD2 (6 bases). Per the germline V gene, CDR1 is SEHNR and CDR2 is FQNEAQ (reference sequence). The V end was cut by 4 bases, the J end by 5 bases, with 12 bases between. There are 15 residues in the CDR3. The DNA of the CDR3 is TGTGCCAGCAGCTCAACCCGGACTAGGGCCAACGTCCTGACTTTC. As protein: CASSSTRTRANVLTF.

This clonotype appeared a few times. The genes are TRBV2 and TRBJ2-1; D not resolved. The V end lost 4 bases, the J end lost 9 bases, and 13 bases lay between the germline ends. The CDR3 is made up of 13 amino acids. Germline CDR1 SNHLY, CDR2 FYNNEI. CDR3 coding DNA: TGTGCCAGCAGTGGGAATGGAGTGGGTGAGCAGTTCTTC. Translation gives CASSGNGVGEQFF.

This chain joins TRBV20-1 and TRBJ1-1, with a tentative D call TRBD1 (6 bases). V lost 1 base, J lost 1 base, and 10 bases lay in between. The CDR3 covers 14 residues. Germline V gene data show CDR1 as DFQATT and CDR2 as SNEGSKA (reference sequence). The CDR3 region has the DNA TGCAGTGCTAGAGCCCAGGGGCCGAACACTGAAGCTTTCTTT. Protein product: CSARAQGPNTEAFF.

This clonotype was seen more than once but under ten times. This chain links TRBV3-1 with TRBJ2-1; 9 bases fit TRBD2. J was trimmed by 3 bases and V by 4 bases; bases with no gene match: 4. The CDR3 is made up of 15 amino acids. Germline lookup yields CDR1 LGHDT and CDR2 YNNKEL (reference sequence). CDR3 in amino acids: CASSPGTSIYNEQFF. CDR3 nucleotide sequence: TGTGCCAGCAGCCCCGGGACTAGCATCTACAATGAGCAGTTCTTC.